The 25 T cell receptor beta chains below come from one sample, sequenced in a study of shared clonotypes between healthy human individuals. TCRdb's copy holds only in-frame clones and misses some; the assay was immunoSEQ multiplex PCR. In the table there are a few hundred thousand clones, 60% to 80% of which are singletons. Sequenced material: memory CD4+ T cells sorted from blood. Described subset: CD45RA-negative fraction. The receptor source for this set is a man aged 30 to 39 in good health.

Only a few counts were recorded for this clone. J is TRBJ2-4 and V is TRBV27; no clear D. CDR3 length: 14 residues. CDR1 is MNHEY, CDR2 SMNVEV, per germline (reference sequence). Trimming shortened V by 8 bases and J by 7 bases, and 18 bases separated the two germline ends. Here the CDR3 DNA reads TGTGCCAGCGCTGCTGGGTGGGTCGGCAACATTCAGTACTTC. Its translation is CASAAGWVGNIQYF.

This clone was seen only once. The chain links TRBV11-3 to TRBJ2-7; either TRBD1 or TRBD2 may fit D (5 bases each). Germline CDR1 SGHNT, CDR2 YENEEA. V was cut by 2 bases and J by 0 bases, with 14 bases left in between. The CDR3 runs to 16 residues. The DNA of the CDR3 is TGTGCCAGCAGCTTATCCGGGACGCTTAGCTCCTACGAGCAGTACTTC. It yields the protein CASSLSGTLSSYEQYF. Based on the CDR3 plus reference TRBV11-3 and TRBJ2-7, the full variable domain is EAGVVQSPRYKIIEKKQPVAFWCNPISGHNTLYWYLQNLGQGPELLIRYENEEAVDDSQLPKDRFSAERLKGVDSTLKIQPAELGDSAVYLCASSLSGTLSSYEQYFGPGTRLTVT.

This clone was detected once. The gene calls are TRBV5-1 and TRBJ2-5, with 9 bases matching TRBD2. The CDR3 is made up of 15 amino acids. Germline V gene lookup returns CDR1 SGHRS and CDR2 YFSETQ. With 0 bases clipped from V and 6 bases from J, the junction kept 6 bases outside the gene matches. The CDR3 reads CASSLAGTSQKTQYF. In DNA form, the CDR3 reads TGCGCCAGCAGCTTGGCTGGGACTAGCCAGAAGACCCAGTACTTC. Combining the CDR3 with reference TRBV5-1 and TRBJ2-5 gives the whole variable domain KAGVTQTPRYLIKTRGQQVTLSCSPISGHRSVSWYQQTPGQGLQFLFEYFSETQRNKGNFPGRFSGRQFSNSRSEMNVSTLELGDSALYLCASSLAGTSQKTQYFGPGTRLLVL.

The chain is built from TRBV28 and TRBJ2-2; no reliable D call. This CDR3 region has 15 residues. With 8 bases removed from V and 0 bases from J, the gap between germline ends came to 13 bases. Germline lookup yields CDR1 MDHEN and CDR2 SYDVKM. The CDR3 region has the DNA TGTGCCAGCGTTCGGCCTCCCGCGAACACCGGGGAGCTGTTTTTT. Translation gives CASVRPPANTGELFF. Using reference TRBV28 and TRBJ2-2 for the parts outside the CDR3, the full variable domain is DVKVTQSSRYLVKRTGEKVFLECVQDMDHENMFWYRQDPGLGLRLIYFSYDVKMKEKGDIPEGYSVSREKKERFSLILESASTNQTSMYLCASVRPPANTGELFFGEGSRLTVL.

The chain recombines TRBV5-4 with TRBJ2-1; 8 nucleotides agree with TRBD1. The V gene end was trimmed by 1 base and the J gene end by 2 bases; junction bases not matched to a gene: 2. This CDR3 region has 15 residues. Germline V gives CDR1 SGHNT, CDR2 YYREEE (reference sequence). CDR3 region: CASSLQQGAYNEQFF. The CDR3 nucleotides read TGTGCCAGCAGCTTGCAACAGGGGGCCTACAATGAGCAGTTCTTC.

The V call is TRBV10-3, the J call TRBJ2-7; D gene uncertain. V dropped 5 bases and J dropped 0 bases, with 14 bases sitting between them. From germline, CDR1 is ENHRY and CDR2 SYGVKD. CDR3 length: 15 residues. The CDR3 loop reads CAISPRTESSYEQYF. The CDR3 coding sequence is TGTGCCATCAGTCCCCGGACGGAAAGCTCCTACGAGCAGTACTTC.

This clone has ten or more counts. This sequence joins TRBV25-1 and TRBJ2-3, with a possible D match to TRBD1 (6 bases). This CDR3 spans 15 amino acids. Trimming shortened V by 4 bases and J by 7 bases, and 18 bases separated the two germline ends. The germline V gene encodes CDR1 MGHDK and CDR2 SYGVNS. In DNA, the CDR3 is TGTGCCAGCAGTGGGGGCCGGGACACCAAAAATACGCAGTATTTT. This encodes CASSGGRDTKNTQYF.

This sequence joins TRBV25-1 and TRBJ2-1; TRBD2 matches 7 bases. CDR1 and CDR2 from the germline V gene are MGHDK and SYGVNS. V trimming: 1 base; J trimming: 1 base; junction bases outside the gene matches: 7. There are 17 residues in the CDR3. CDR3: CASSELWGGSSYNEQFF. The CDR3, as DNA: TGTGCCAGCAGTGAATTATGGGGCGGGAGTTCCTACAATGAGCAGTTCTTC.

The rearrangement uses TRBV27 and TRBJ2-7, with 7 bases matching TRBD1. V gave up 5 bases and J gave up 5 bases; unmatched junction bases: 15. The V gene's germline CDR1 is MNHEY and CDR2 SMNVEV (reference sequence). The CDR3 is 16 amino acids. The CDR3 DNA reads TGTGCCAGCAGTCCCCGATCGACAGGGTCTTTCAACGAGCAGTACTTC. Its translation: CASSPRSTGSFNEQYF.

This clone has more than one count but fewer than ten. The V gene is TRBV29-1, the J gene TRBJ2-7; D may correspond to TRBD1 or TRBD2 (5 bases each). CDR1 and CDR2 (germline): SQVTM, ANQGSEA. V lost 6 bases and J 2 bases, leaving 17 bases between the germline ends. The length of the CDR3 is 14 residues. CDR3: CSVASSGGTYEQYF. For the CDR3, the DNA is TGCAGCGTCGCGTCTAGTGGGGGAACCTACGAGCAGTACTTC.

V usage is TRBV29-1 and J usage is TRBJ1-2, with D possibly being TRBD1 (5 bases). Between the trimmed V and J ends, which lost 5 bases and 0 bases, there was a span of 13 bases. CDR3 length equals 14 residues. Germline V gene data show CDR1 as SQVTM and CDR2 as ANQGSEA. CDR3 nucleotide sequence: TGCAGCGTTAGTCCGTGGGACCCTAACTATGGCTACACCTTC. Translated: CSVSPWDPNYGYTF.

V gene TRBV6-5 combines with J gene TRBJ1-4, with D unresolved. V lost 6 bases, J lost 4 bases, and 12 bases lay in between. Germline loops: CDR1 MNHEY, CDR2 SVGAGI. The CDR3 loop spans 14 amino acids. For the CDR3, the DNA is TGTGCCAGCAGGCAGAGGGCCGTTAATGAAAAACTGTTTTTT. Residues: CASRQRAVNEKLFF.

The genes are TRBV5-1 and TRBJ2-1, with 8 bases lining up with TRBD1. The germline gives CDR1 SGHRS, CDR2 YFSETQ. The V gene end was trimmed by 5 bases and the J gene end by 6 bases; junction bases not matched to a gene: 7. CDR3 length equals 14 residues. DNA of the CDR3: TGCGCCAGCAGTTCTGCTCAGGGGGCCAATGAGCAGTTCTTC. As protein: CASSSAQGANEQFF.

J is TRBJ2-7 and V is TRBV7-2; tentative D call: TRBD2 (6 bases). The length of the CDR3 is 14 residues. Germline V gives CDR1 SGHTA, CDR2 FQGNSA. With 2 bases removed from V and 6 bases from J, the gap between germline ends came to 14 bases. CDR3 sequence reads: CASSLSVAASEQYF. In DNA, the CDR3 is TGTGCCAGCAGCTTATCAGTAGCGGCGAGCGAGCAGTACTTC.

Only a few counts were recorded for this clone. This rearrangement joins TRBV5-4 to TRBJ1-2; D is uncertain. The CDR3 loop spans 16 amino acids. Trimming took 4 bases from V and 0 from J, leaving 16 bases between them. Looked up from germline, CDR1 is SGHNT and CDR2 is YYREEE (reference sequence). CDR3 protein: CASSPGIRLANYGYTF. The DNA for the CDR3 is TGTGCCAGCAGCCCCGGGATCAGATTAGCTAACTATGGCTACACCTTC. Full variable domain (rest looked up from reference TRBV5-4 and TRBJ1-2): ETGVTQSPTHLIKTRGQQVTLRCSSQSGHNTVSWYQQALGQGPQFIFQYYREEENGRGNFPPRFSGLQFPNYSSELNVNALELDDSALYLCASSPGIRLANYGYTFGSGTRLTVV.

This chain connects TRBV5-6 to TRBJ2-5; D may be TRBD2 (6 bases). This CDR3 region has 16 residues. Germline values: CDR1 SGHDT, CDR2 YYEEEE. The germline V and J ends were trimmed by 3 bases and 1 base, with 16 bases remaining between them. The CDR3 protein is CASSSRTREPQETQYF. The CDR3 nucleotides read TGTGCCAGCAGCTCCCGCACCCGGGAGCCCCAAGAGACCCAGTACTTC.

The chain has TRBV5-1 and TRBJ2-2; 8 bases match TRBD1. The CDR3 is made up of 16 amino acids. With 0 bases clipped from V and 15 bases from J, the junction kept 16 bases outside the gene matches. In germline, CDR1 is SGHRS, CDR2 YFSETQ. CDR3 sequence: CASSLVSRGPDRALFF. The CDR3 DNA sequence: TGCGCCAGCAGCTTGGTTTCCAGGGGGCCGGACCGGGCATTGTTTTTT. The entire variable domain, with the rest obtained from reference TRBV5-1 and TRBJ2-2, is as follows: KAGVTQTPRYLIKTRGQQVTLSCSPISGHRSVSWYQQTPGQGLQFLFEYFSETQRNKGNFPGRFSGRQFSNSRSEMNVSTLELGDSALYLCASSLVSRGPDRALFFGEGSRLTVL.

The chain employs TRBV19 and TRBJ1-4; a weak D match, TRBD1 (6 bases). V shed 6 bases and J shed 10 bases, with 18 bases lying between them. Germline CDR1 is LNHDA and CDR2 is SQIVND (reference sequence). This CDR3 comprises 14 residues. This chain's CDR3 is CASRADRTRGKLFF. The CDR3 DNA sequence: TGTGCCAGTAGGGCGGACAGAACCCGGGGAAAACTGTTTTTT.

In this sample, this clone turned up a few times. V is TRBV28 and J is TRBJ2-1; 7 nucleotides agree with TRBD1. CDR1 is MDHEN, CDR2 SYDVKM, per germline. This CDR3 is 16 amino acids long. Trimming cost V 4 bases and J 6 bases; bases outside gene matches: 12. The CDR3 loop is CASSSIYRQGSNEQFF. For the CDR3, the DNA is TGTGCCAGCAGTTCTATCTATCGACAGGGATCCAATGAGCAGTTCTTC. The full variable domain, its missing parts supplied by reference TRBV28 and TRBJ2-1, is DVKVTQSSRYLVKRTGEKVFLECVQDMDHENMFWYRQDPGLGLRLIYFSYDVKMKEKGDIPEGYSVSREKKERFSLILESASTNQTSMYLCASSSIYRQGSNEQFFGPGTRLTVL.

The rearrangement uses TRBV7-9 and TRBJ1-5, with TRBD1 matching over 12 bases. Germline assignment: CDR1 SEHNR and CDR2 FQNEAQ (reference sequence). V was pared by 4 bases and J by 5 bases, with 15 bases of the junction left unmatched. The CDR3 runs 19 residues. The CDR3 DNA reads TGTGCCAGCAGCTCACACGCGACCGGGACAGGGGGCGCCCATCAGCCCCAGCATTTT. Translation gives CASSSHATGTGGAHQPQHF.

CDR3 in DNA: TGTGCCAGCAGCTTTCAGGTAGGGAACACTGAAGCTTTCTTT. Translated, it gives CASSFQVGNTEAFF. This chain uses TRBV5-5 with TRBJ1-1; D not resolved. Trimming removed 2 bases from V and 1 base from J, with 9 bases in between. The CDR3 totals 14 residues. Germline V lookup: CDR1 SGHKS, CDR2 YYEKEE (reference sequence).

J is TRBJ1-4 and V is TRBV5-4; D unclear. The V end was cut by 10 bases, the J end by 6 bases, with 10 bases between. CDR1 SGHNT and CDR2 YYREEE come from the germline V gene (reference sequence). The length of the CDR3 is 11 residues. The CDR3 reads CAGHSYEKLFF. CDR3 sequence (DNA): TGTGCCGGGCACAGTTATGAAAAACTGTTTTTT.

CDR3 region: CASSLDRGVYGYTF. In nucleotides, the CDR3 is TGTGCCAGCAGCCTCGACAGGGGAGTGTATGGCTACACCTTC. The chain is built from TRBV5-6 and TRBJ1-2; 8 nucleotides align to TRBD1. Germline-derived CDR1 and CDR2 are SGHDT and YYEEEE. Losses at the gene ends were 4 bases for V and 5 bases for J; bases not matched to a gene: 7. The CDR3 covers 14 residues.

The table lists this clone with a count of one. The CDR3 DNA is TGCGCCAGCAGCCAAGATCGCGGGGGGGCCCACAATGAGCAGTTCTTC. Amino acid sequence: CASSQDRGGAHNEQFF. This chain links TRBV4-3 with TRBJ2-1, with 9 bases matching TRBD2. Losses at the gene ends were 0 bases for V and 5 bases for J; bases not matched to a gene: 5. Germline-derived CDR1 and CDR2 are LGHNA and YSLEER. This CDR3 region has 16 residues.

The V and J genes are TRBV6-6 and TRBJ2-5, with unresolved D. This CDR3 has 12 amino acids. Germline CDR1 MNHNY, CDR2 SVGAGI (reference sequence). V was clipped by 6 bases and J by 4 bases, with 9 bases between them. The CDR3, as DNA: TGTGCCAGCAGCCAGCCCCCAGAGACCCAGTACTTC. Encoded protein: CASSQPPETQYF.